These T cell receptor beta chains were read from a single sample in a study of T cells after yellow fever vaccination. TCRdb reprocessed the 5' RACE reads via MiXCR and lists one record per CDR3 protein. Among around 250,000 distinct CDR3 sequences listed, 6.9% were seen once. Here the sequenced sample was CD4+ T cells sorted from PBMCs, taken 15 days after the yellow fever booster vaccination. The source of these receptors is a man aged 30 to 45 who received the YFV17D yellow fever vaccine. CDR3s include the opening cysteine and the closing phenylalanine or tryptophan. The D gene is left open where the match is weak. Clone size is given for some rows only: seen once, a few or many times, or a class if the clone is expanded.

clone size	V gene	D gene	J gene	CDR3 DNA	CDR3 protein
.	TRBV20-1	.	TRBJ2-5	TGCAGTGCTATCCGGGGGTTCCAAGAGACCCAGTACTTC	CSAIRGFQETQYF
.	TRBV7-2	.	TRBJ2-1	TGTGCCAGCAGCCGGCCGGTGGGGAATGAGCAGTTCTTC	CASSRPVGNEQFF
.	TRBV18	.	TRBJ2-1	TGTGCCAGCTCTCGACTAGAAGAGGTGCAGTTCTTC	CASSRLEEVQFF
.	TRBV5-6	.	TRBJ2-7	TGTGCCAGCAGGAGAGAAGTAGGACCCTCCAACGAGCAGTACTTC	CASRREVGPSNEQYF
many	TRBV7-2	.	TRBJ2-1	TGTGCCAGCAGCTTAAGAGGGGCGGGCAATGAGCAGTTCTTC	CASSLRGAGNEQFF
.	TRBV20-1	.	TRBJ2-3	TGCAGTGCTAGACAAGGGGCAGAACTGGGGTATTTT	CSARQGAELGYF
.	TRBV18	TRBD1	TRBJ2-7	TGTGCCAGCTCACCACAAGGACAGGGTTACGAGCAGTACTTC	CASSPQGQGYEQYF
few	TRBV4-3	.	TRBJ2-6	TGCGCCAGCAGCCAAGATCAAACCGGGACTTTCCGCTCTGGGGCCAACGTCCTGACTTTC	CASSQDQTGTFRSGANVLTF
many	TRBV11-2	.	TRBJ2-1	TGTGCCAGCAGCTGGGTGAACAATGAGCAGTTCTTC	CASSWVNNEQFF
many	TRBV20-1	TRBD1	TRBJ2-1	TGCAGTGCTACAGGGGGTTCGTCCTACAATGAGCAGTTCTTC	CSATGGSSYNEQFF
.	TRBV5-1	.	TRBJ2-1	TGCGCCAGCAAGGTTAGGGGAGACTCCTACAATGAGCAGTTCTTC	CASKVRGDSYNEQFF
many	TRBV25-1	.	TRBJ1-2	TGTGCCAGCAGTGAATTAACAGGGTATAACTATGGCTACACCTTC	CASSELTGYNYGYTF
many	TRBV6-1	.	TRBJ1-5	TGTGCCAGCAAAAGTGGGGGTGGCAATCAGCCCCAGCATTTT	CASKSGGGNQPQHF
few	TRBV9	.	TRBJ2-5	TGTGCCAGCAGCGTAGGCAGGCACCAAGAGACCCAGTACTTC	CASSVGRHQETQYF
.	TRBV20-1	TRBD2	TRBJ2-1	TGCAGTGCTAGACTCCAAAGACTAGCGGGACTGAACAATGAGCAGTTCTTC	CSARLQRLAGLNNEQFF
.	TRBV7-9	.	TRBJ1-3	TGTGCCAGCAGCGTCGGGGACGTCTACGGAAACACCATATATTTT	CASSVGDVYGNTIYF
.	TRBV30	.	TRBJ1-1	TGTGCCTGGAGTATACGGGGTGGCACTGAAGCTTTCTTT	CAWSIRGGTEAFF
many	TRBV20-1	TRBD2	TRBJ2-3	TGCAGTGCTTTCCGACTAGCGGGATACACAGATACGCAGTATTTT	CSAFRLAGYTDTQYF
many	TRBV20-1	.	TRBJ2-7	TGCAGTGCTAGAGATCCTTCAACGGGAGCGTCCTACGAGCAGTACTTC	CSARDPSTGASYEQYF
few	TRBV5-4	.	TRBJ2-7	TGTGCCAGCAGCATCCGGGCGGGGGCGAACAACAACGCCTACGAGCAGTACTTC	CASSIRAGANNNAYEQYF
many	TRBV18	.	TRBJ2-7	TGTGCCAGCTCACCCTCCCAGGGGCCCTACGAGCAGTACTTC	CASSPSQGPYEQYF
few	TRBV6-5	TRBD1	TRBJ2-5	TGTGCCAGCAGTTTTTCCGGACAGGGAGGCCAAGAGACCCAGTACTTC	CASSFSGQGGQETQYF
many	TRBV11-1	.	TRBJ2-2	TGTGCCAGCAGCCAAAAGTTGTGGACCGGGGAGCTGTTTTTT	CASSQKLWTGELFF
few	TRBV7-3	.	TRBJ2-6	TGTGCCAGCAGCTTAGTCGACAGCCCCTCTGGGGCCAACGTCCTGACTTTC	CASSLVDSPSGANVLTF
many	TRBV6-5	.	TRBJ2-1	TGTGCCAGCAAACAAGGCAATGAGCAGTTCTTC	CASKQGNEQFF
many	TRBV7-6	TRBD2	TRBJ2-1	TGTGCCAGCAGCTTAGGAGGGACTAGCGGGATGTTCTTC	CASSLGGTSGMFF
few	TRBV15	.	TRBJ2-5	TGTGCCACCAGCCGCCGAGATATGGCTCTGGGGGAGACCCAGTACTTC	CATSRRDMALGETQYF
many	TRBV12-3/TRBV12-4	.	TRBJ2-7	TGTGCCAGCAGTAAAGACCAGGCGGACGAGCAGTACTTC	CASSKDQADEQYF
few	TRBV19	TRBD1	TRBJ2-3	TGTGCCAGTAGTATCCCGGGACAGAAAGATACGCAGTATTTT	CASSIPGQKDTQYF
many	TRBV12-3/TRBV12-4	TRBD1	TRBJ1-2	TGTGCCAGCAGGCCGACAGGGTATTATGGCTACACCTTC	CASRPTGYYGYTF
many	TRBV5-1	.	TRBJ2-3	TGCGCCAGCTATTATTATACAGATACGCAGTATTTT	CASYYYTDTQYF
.	TRBV10-3	TRBD2	TRBJ2-7	TGTGCCATCAGTGAGAAAGCGGGAGGGAACCTACAAACTTCCTCCTACGAGCAGTACTTC	CAISEKAGGNLQTSSYEQYF
few	TRBV7-2	.	TRBJ2-1	TGTGCCAGCAGCTTTACGTACAATGAGCAGTTCTTC	CASSFTYNEQFF
.	TRBV12-3/TRBV12-4	.	TRBJ2-3	TGTGCCAGCAGGGTAACTAGCAGCACAGATACGCAGTATTTT	CASRVTSSTDTQYF
.	TRBV7-3	.	TRBJ2-1	TGTGCCAGCAGCTTAACGGGGGGAGCGGGCCAGCAGTTCTTC	CASSLTGGAGQQFF
many	TRBV12-3/TRBV12-4	.	TRBJ2-5	TGTGCCAGCACTTCTGGTCTAGGGACCCAGTACTTC	CASTSGLGTQYF
.	TRBV28	TRBD1	TRBJ2-7	TGTGCCAGCAGTTCCACATTCCCGGGACAGGTAACCTACGAGCAGTACTTC	CASSSTFPGQVTYEQYF
many	TRBV10-3	.	TRBJ2-7	TGTGCCATCAGTGATTCTACTAAAAGCTACGAGCAGTACTTC	CAISDSTKSYEQYF
many	TRBV3-1	TRBD1	TRBJ1-4	TGTGCCAGCAGCCAGACAGGGGTCGCCTATGAAAAACTGTTTTTT	CASSQTGVAYEKLFF
.	TRBV6-5	.	TRBJ1-2	TGTGCCAGCAGTTACCATCGGGGCGGGGGAAACTATGGCTACACCTTC	CASSYHRGGGNYGYTF